One and the same sample provided the 26 T cell receptor beta chains below, sequenced in a study of shared clonotypes between healthy human individuals. Profiling relied on immunoSEQ multiplex PCR, and the TCRdb table lists in-frame clones only, not all of them. The table lists 520,000 or so clones, 70% to 80% of them singletons. Material for sequencing was PBMCs. The receptors were gathered from a middle-aged woman in good health. Some clones in this sample may be carry-over from other donors' samples.

The chain carries TRBV4-2 and TRBJ2-1; tentatively, D is TRBD1 (6 bases). The CDR3 sequence is 18 residues long. V gave up 0 bases and J gave up 2 bases, with 17 bases separating them. CDR1 is LGHNA, CDR2 YNFKEQ, per germline. The CDR3 DNA reads as TGTGCCAGCAGCCAAGATAGGGGGAGTTTAGTCGCCTACAATGAGCAGTTCTTC. It yields the protein CASSQDRGSLVAYNEQFF.

Concerning this clone: The same CDR3 arises from other DNA sequences in this sample as well. As DNA, the CDR3 is TGTGCCAGCAGTTTTGGAGGGCAGGGCACAGATACGCAGTATTTT. It is translated as CASSFGGQGTDTQYF. The chain has TRBV28 and TRBJ2-3, with D possibly TRBD2 on 6 matching bases. V gave up 3 bases and J gave up 1 base, with 11 bases separating them. Germline CDR1 is MDHEN and CDR2 is SYDVKM. This CDR3 has 15 amino acids.

This rearrangement joins TRBV6-6 to TRBJ2-1, with 13 bases lining up with TRBD2. With V trimmed by 5 bases and J by 7 bases, 5 bases remained unmatched. This CDR3 comprises 15 residues. Germline V gene lookup returns CDR1 MNHNY and CDR2 SVGAGI (reference sequence). CDR3 DNA sequence: TGTGCCAGCAGTCCCGGACTAGCGGGAGCGAATGAGCAGTTCTTC. Protein: CASSPGLAGANEQFF.

The chain couples TRBV5-4 to TRBJ2-5, with TRBD2 as a possible D gene (5 bases). Germline CDR1 SGHNT, CDR2 YYREEE (reference sequence). Between the trimmed V and J ends, which lost 4 bases and 5 bases, there was a span of 24 bases. This CDR3 spans 17 amino acids. The CDR3 region has the DNA TGTGCCAGCAGCCCCCCCGTGGGAGCTCGGGGTTCGGAGACCCAGTACTTC. It translates to CASSPPVGARGSETQYF. Full variable domain (rest looked up from reference TRBV5-4 and TRBJ2-5): ETGVTQSPTHLIKTRGQQVTLRCSSQSGHNTVSWYQQALGQGPQFIFQYYREEENGRGNFPPRFSGLQFPNYSSELNVNALELDDSALYLCASSPPVGARGSETQYFGPGTRLLVL.

A note on this clone: This likely reflects a read error, since a far larger clone is one base away. Other DNA sequences of this sample code for an identical CDR3. The rearrangement joins TRBV30 to TRBJ1-5; D not certain. The CDR3 extends over 13 amino acids. Germline V gives CDR1 GTSNPN, CDR2 SVGIG (reference sequence). V was clipped by 1 base and J by 0 bases, with 4 bases between them. The CDR3 bases are TGTGCCTGGAGTGCCGATAGCAATCAGCCCCAGCATTTT. Residues: CAWSADSNQPQHF.

V gene TRBV5-6 combines with J gene TRBJ2-1; 8 bases line up with TRBD2. The length of the CDR3 is 12 residues. CDR1 is SGHDT, CDR2 YYEEEE, per germline. Trimming removed 0 bases from V and 16 bases from J; junction bases left unmatched: 6. The CDR3 loop reads CASSLVAGKPFF. The CDR3 DNA follows: TGTGCCAGCAGCTTGGTAGCGGGGAAGCCTTTCTTC.

The V gene is TRBV2, the J gene TRBJ2-2; 9 nucleotides line up with TRBD1. The V segment lost 6 bases and the J segment 7 bases; nucleotides outside the gene matches: 9. Germline V gene sequence: CDR1 SNHLY, CDR2 FYNNEI. The CDR3 loop spans 15 amino acids. CDR3: CASSATGGEYGELFF. CDR3 bases: TGTGCCAGCAGCGCAACAGGGGGCGAGTACGGGGAGCTGTTTTTT.

The rearrangement links TRBV7-2 to TRBJ2-1; 11 bases align to TRBD2. The length of the CDR3 is 17 residues. Germline trimming cut 5 bases from V and 1 base from J; bases unmatched to any gene: 7. From germline, CDR1 is SGHTA and CDR2 FQGNSA. This CDR3 is CASSLVAGGPSYNEQFF. For the CDR3, the DNA is TGTGCCAGCAGCCTCGTAGCGGGAGGGCCTTCCTACAATGAGCAGTTCTTC.

The J gene is TRBJ2-5, the V gene TRBV11-1; no reliable D call. Germline CDR1 is SGHAT and CDR2 is FQDESV (reference sequence). V was cut by 0 bases and J by 5 bases, with 4 bases left in between. The CDR3 is 12 amino acids. Written as DNA, the CDR3 is TGTGCCAGCAGCTTAGCGCAGGAGACCCAGTACTTC. It encodes CASSLAQETQYF.

In its sample, this clone was seen many times. The J gene is TRBJ2-3, the V gene TRBV19; no firm D call. From germline, CDR1 is LNHDA and CDR2 SQIVND (reference sequence). V was cut by 5 bases and J by 2 bases, with 8 bases left in between. The CDR3 contains 13 residues. The CDR3 region has the DNA TGTGCCAGTAGTTGGACCCTCACAGATACGCAGTATTTT. Translated, it gives CASSWTLTDTQYF. The full variable domain, rest sourced from reference TRBV19 and TRBJ2-3, is DGGITQSPKYLFRKEGQNVTLSCEQNLNHDAMYWYRQDPGQGLRLIYYSQIVNDFQKGDIAEGYSVSREKKESFPLTVTSAQKNPTAFYLCASSWTLTDTQYFGPGTRLTVL.

This rearrangement joins TRBV6-6 to TRBJ2-7; 7 bases agree with TRBD1. The V gene's germline CDR1 is MNHNY and CDR2 SVGAGI (reference sequence). Germline trimming cut 6 bases from V and 3 bases from J; bases unmatched to any gene: 2. This CDR3 has 12 residues. The CDR3 sequence is CASRGQFYEQYF. The CDR3, as DNA: TGTGCCAGCAGGGGACAGTTCTACGAGCAGTACTTC.

V usage is TRBV4-3 and J usage is TRBJ2-3; no clear D gene. The CDR3 runs 15 residues. The germline V gene encodes CDR1 LGHNA and CDR2 YSLEER. V shed 3 bases and J shed 0 bases, with 10 bases lying between them. In DNA form, the CDR3 reads TGCGCCAGCAGCCAGAGCCCATATAGCACAGATACGCAGTATTTT. It codes for CASSQSPYSTDTQYF.

The chain recombines TRBV11-2 with TRBJ2-7; D unresolved. V gave up 5 bases and J gave up 5 bases, with 19 bases separating them. The germline V gene encodes CDR1 SGHAT and CDR2 FQNNGV. The CDR3 consists of 15 residues. This chain's CDR3 is CASSPHPRVSDEQYF. The CDR3 nucleotides are TGTGCCAGCAGCCCCCACCCTCGGGTTTCCGACGAGCAGTACTTC.

The rearrangement uses TRBV28 and TRBJ1-4; 7 bases map to TRBD1. Germline V gives CDR1 MDHEN, CDR2 SYDVKM. The CDR3 is 16 amino acids. V was pared by 3 bases and J by 0 bases, with 4 bases of the junction left unmatched. Here the CDR3 DNA reads TGTGCCAGCAGTTTGCGGCAGGGGGCAACTAATGAAAAACTGTTTTTT. It translates to CASSLRQGATNEKLFF.

This clone has a count of ten or more. The genes are TRBV18 and TRBJ2-1; the match to TRBD2 covers 12 bases. CDR3 length equals 16 residues. Germline V gene sequence: CDR1 KGHSH, CDR2 LQKENI. V lost 2 bases to trimming and J lost 9 bases; unmatched junction nucleotides: 8. The DNA of the CDR3 is TGTGCCAGCTCACCAATGAGGACTAGCGGGGTTGGTGAGCAGTTCTTC. This sequence encodes CASSPMRTSGVGEQFF. Filled out from reference TRBV18 and TRBJ2-1, the complete variable domain reads NAGVMQNPRHLVRRRGQEARLRCSPMKGHSHVYWYRQLPEEGLKFMVYLQKENIIDESGMPKERFSAEFPKEGPSILRIQQVVRGDSAAYFCASSPMRTSGVGEQFFGPGTRLTVL.

The chain joins TRBV6-1 to TRBJ2-3; D perhaps matches TRBD2 (6 bases). V shed 5 bases and J shed 1 base, with 10 bases lying between them. Germline CDR1 reads MNHNS; CDR2 reads SASEGT. This CDR3 has 14 residues. Here the CDR3 DNA reads TGTGCCAGCAGTTATAGCGGCCGCACAGATACGCAGTATTTT. It is translated as CASSYSGRTDTQYF.

The gene calls are TRBV28 and TRBJ2-3, with TRBD2 identical over 12 bases. Germline lookup yields CDR1 MDHEN and CDR2 SYDVKM. Trimming cost V 4 bases and J 4 bases; bases outside gene matches: 12. There are 18 residues in the CDR3. The CDR3 loop reads CASSSLAGGSGGADTQYF. CDR3 DNA: TGTGCCAGCAGTTCACTAGCGGGAGGTTCGGGGGGCGCAGATACGCAGTATTTT.

This rearrangement joins TRBV7-3 to TRBJ2-5; a possible D gene is TRBD2 (6 bases). The germline CDR1 and CDR2 sequences are SGHTA and FQGTGA. CDR3 length: 13 residues. The V and J ends lost 4 bases and 2 bases respectively, with 8 bases between them. CDR3 nucleotides: TGTGCCAGCAGCTCCGGGACTCAAGAGACCCAGTACTTC. This encodes CASSSGTQETQYF. The entire variable domain, with the rest obtained from reference TRBV7-3 and TRBJ2-5, is as follows: GAGVSQTPSNKVTEKGKYVELRCDPISGHTALYWYRQSLGQGPEFLIYFQGTGAADDSGLPNDRFFAVRPEGSVSTLKIQRTERGDSAVYLCASSSGTQETQYFGPGTRLLVL.

The rearrangement links TRBV18 to TRBJ1-1; 7 bases are shared with TRBD1. V was clipped by 3 bases and J by 0 bases; unmatched bases: 4. Germline CDR1 and CDR2: KGHSH and LQKENI. The CDR3 consists of 15 residues. In DNA, the CDR3 is TGTGCCAGCTCACCTCAGGGGGGAATGAACACTGAAGCTTTCTTT. Its translation is CASSPQGGMNTEAFF.

The chain links TRBV2 to TRBJ2-7; 11 bases fit TRBD2. The germline CDR1 and CDR2 sequences are SNHLY and FYNNEI. Trimming cost V 4 bases and J 0 bases; bases outside gene matches: 2. The CDR3 totals 15 residues. The CDR3 protein is CASSVTSGSSYEQYF. DNA for the CDR3: TGTGCCAGCAGTGTTACTAGCGGGAGCTCCTACGAGCAGTACTTC.

With regard to this clone: In the same sample, other DNA sequences code for this CDR3. The genes are TRBV11-2 and TRBJ2-7; 8 nucleotides line up with TRBD2. There are 14 residues in the CDR3. V was pared by 1 base and J by 3 bases, with 2 bases of the junction left unmatched. Germline V gene sequence: CDR1 SGHAT, CDR2 FQNNGV. CDR3 region: CASSLGGTSYEQYF. The CDR3 region has the DNA TGTGCCAGCAGCTTAGGTGGGACTAGCTACGAGCAGTACTTC.

This clone was counted a few times. The chain couples TRBV20-1 to TRBJ1-1; the D gene is possibly TRBD1 (5 bases). The CDR3 has 10 residues. Germline-derived CDR1 and CDR2 are DFQATT and SNEGSKA (reference sequence). Trimming shortened V by 6 bases and J by 11 bases, and 13 bases separated the two germline ends. Here the CDR3 reads CSAPLGTAFF. CDR3 DNA sequence: TGCAGTGCCCCACTCGGGACGGCTTTCTTT.

Remarks on this clone: Being one base from a much bigger clone, this may be a read error. The chain couples TRBV25-1 to TRBJ2-1; no clear D gene. Per germline, CDR1 MGHDK and CDR2 SYGVNS. The CDR3 has 11 amino acids. Trimming took off 4 bases at V and 2 bases at J, with 0 bases between the two ends. CDR3 loop: CASSAYNEQFF. In DNA, the CDR3 is TGTGCCAGCAGTGCCTACAATGAGCAGTTCTTC.

The V gene is TRBV7-2, the J gene TRBJ2-4, with 9 bases fitting TRBD1. Trimming removed 1 base from V and 3 bases from J; junction bases left unmatched: 7. Germline-derived CDR1 and CDR2 are SGHTA and FQGNSA. This CDR3 has 17 amino acids. The chain's CDR3 is CASSLDLGQGGKNIQYF. The CDR3 DNA is TGTGCCAGCAGCTTAGATTTGGGACAGGGTGGCAAAAACATTCAGTACTTC.

This chain links TRBV7-2 with TRBJ2-3; TRBD1 is a possible D gene (5 bases). The CDR3 totals 15 residues. Trimming took off 5 bases at V and 4 bases at J, with 16 bases between the two ends. Germline V CDR1 and CDR2: SGHTA, FQGNSA. The CDR3 is CASSPWVRDSDTQYF. Here the CDR3 DNA reads TGTGCCAGCAGCCCCTGGGTCAGGGATTCAGATACGCAGTATTTT.

The V gene is TRBV19, the J gene TRBJ1-5, with 8 bases matching TRBD1. J lost 9 bases, V lost 3 bases, and 10 bases had no gene match. Germline V gene sequence: CDR1 LNHDA, CDR2 SQIVND (reference sequence). This CDR3 comprises 15 residues. This CDR3 is CASSMGAGQVPPQHF. DNA for the CDR3: TGTGCCAGTAGTATGGGGGCGGGACAGGTTCCGCCCCAGCATTTT.